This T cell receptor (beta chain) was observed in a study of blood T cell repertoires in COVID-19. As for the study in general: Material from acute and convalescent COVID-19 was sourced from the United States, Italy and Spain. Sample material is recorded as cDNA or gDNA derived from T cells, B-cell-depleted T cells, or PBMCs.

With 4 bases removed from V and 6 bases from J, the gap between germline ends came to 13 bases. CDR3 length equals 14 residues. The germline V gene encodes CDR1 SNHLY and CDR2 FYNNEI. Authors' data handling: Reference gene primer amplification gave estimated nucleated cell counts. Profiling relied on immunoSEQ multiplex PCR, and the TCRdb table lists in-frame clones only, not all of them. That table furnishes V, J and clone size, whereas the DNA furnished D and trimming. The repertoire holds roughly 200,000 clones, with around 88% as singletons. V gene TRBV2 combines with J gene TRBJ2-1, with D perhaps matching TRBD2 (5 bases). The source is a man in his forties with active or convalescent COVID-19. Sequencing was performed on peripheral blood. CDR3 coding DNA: TGTGCCAGCAGTGGGTTGGCTAGCATCAATGAGCAGTTCTTC. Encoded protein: CASSGLASINEQFF.